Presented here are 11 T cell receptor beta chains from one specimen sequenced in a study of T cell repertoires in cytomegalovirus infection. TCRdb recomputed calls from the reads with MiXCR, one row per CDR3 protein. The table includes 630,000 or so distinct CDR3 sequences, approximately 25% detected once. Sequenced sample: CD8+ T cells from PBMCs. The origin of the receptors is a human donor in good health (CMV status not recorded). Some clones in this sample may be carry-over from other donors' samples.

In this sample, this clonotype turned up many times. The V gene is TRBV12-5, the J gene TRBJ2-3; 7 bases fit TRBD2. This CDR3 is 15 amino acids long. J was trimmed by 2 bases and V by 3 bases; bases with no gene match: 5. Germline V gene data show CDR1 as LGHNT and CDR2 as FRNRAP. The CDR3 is CASGFWSGATDTQYF. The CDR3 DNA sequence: TGTGCTAGTGGTTTTTGGAGCGGGGCCACAGATACGCAGTATTTT.

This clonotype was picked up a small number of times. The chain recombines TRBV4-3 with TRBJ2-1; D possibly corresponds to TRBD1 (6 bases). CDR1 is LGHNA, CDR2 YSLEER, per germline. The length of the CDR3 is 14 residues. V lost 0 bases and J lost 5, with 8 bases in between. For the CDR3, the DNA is TGCGCCAGCAGCCAAGAACCAGGGGACAATGAGCAGTTCTTC. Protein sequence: CASSQEPGDNEQFF.

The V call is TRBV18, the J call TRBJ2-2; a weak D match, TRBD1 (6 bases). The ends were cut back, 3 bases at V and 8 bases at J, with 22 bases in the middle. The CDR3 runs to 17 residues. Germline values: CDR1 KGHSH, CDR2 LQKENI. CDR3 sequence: CASSPYRASHQTGELFF. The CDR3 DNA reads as TGTGCCAGCTCACCCTACAGGGCGTCGCATCAAACAGGGGAGCTGTTTTTT.

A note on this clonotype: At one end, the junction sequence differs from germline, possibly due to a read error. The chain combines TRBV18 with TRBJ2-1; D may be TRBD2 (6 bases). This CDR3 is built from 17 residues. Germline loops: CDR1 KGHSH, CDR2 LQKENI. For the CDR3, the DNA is TGTGACAGCTCTACAAGCAGGACTAACCGGATCTACAATGAGCAGTTCTTC. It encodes CDSSTSRTNRIYNEQFF.

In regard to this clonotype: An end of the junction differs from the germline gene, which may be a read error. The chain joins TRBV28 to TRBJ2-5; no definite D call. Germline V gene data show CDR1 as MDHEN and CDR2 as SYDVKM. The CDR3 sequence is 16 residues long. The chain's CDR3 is CVSSQVRMGYQETQYF. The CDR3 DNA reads TGTGTCAGCAGCCAAGTTCGGATGGGTTACCAAGAGACCCAGTACTTC.

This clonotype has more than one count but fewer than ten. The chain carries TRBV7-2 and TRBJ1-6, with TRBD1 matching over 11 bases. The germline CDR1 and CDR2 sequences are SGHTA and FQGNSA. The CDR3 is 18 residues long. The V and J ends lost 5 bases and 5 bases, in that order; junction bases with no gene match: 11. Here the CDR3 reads CASSPGTGGYRNNSPLHF. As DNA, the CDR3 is TGTGCCAGCAGCCCCGGGACAGGGGGATATAGGAATAATTCACCCCTCCACTTT.

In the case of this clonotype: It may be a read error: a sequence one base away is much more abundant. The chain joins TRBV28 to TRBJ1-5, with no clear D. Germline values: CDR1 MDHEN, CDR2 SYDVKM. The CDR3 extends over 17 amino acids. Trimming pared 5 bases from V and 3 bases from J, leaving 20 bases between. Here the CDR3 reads CASSPIAPDGINQPQHF. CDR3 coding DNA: TGTGCCAGCAGTCCCATTGCGCCGGACGGGATCAATCAGCCCCAGCATTTT. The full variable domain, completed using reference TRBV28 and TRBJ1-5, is DVKVTQSSRYLVKRTGEKVFLECVQDMDHENMFWYRQDPGLGLRLIYFSYDVKMKEKGDIPEGYSVSREKKERFSLILESASTNQTSMYLCASSPIAPDGINQPQHFGDGTRLSIL.

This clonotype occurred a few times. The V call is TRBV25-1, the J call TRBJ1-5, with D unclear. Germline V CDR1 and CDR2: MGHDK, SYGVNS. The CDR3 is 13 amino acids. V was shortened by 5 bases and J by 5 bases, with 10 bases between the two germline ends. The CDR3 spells CASSKGSHQPQHF. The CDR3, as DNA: TGTGCCAGCAGTAAAGGGTCCCATCAGCCCCAGCATTTT.

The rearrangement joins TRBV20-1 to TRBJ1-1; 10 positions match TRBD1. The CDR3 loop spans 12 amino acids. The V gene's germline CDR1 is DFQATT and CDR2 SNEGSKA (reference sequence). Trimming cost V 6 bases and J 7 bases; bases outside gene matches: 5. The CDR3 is CSAWTGGLEAFF. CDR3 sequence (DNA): TGCAGTGCATGGACAGGGGGGCTTGAAGCTTTCTTT.

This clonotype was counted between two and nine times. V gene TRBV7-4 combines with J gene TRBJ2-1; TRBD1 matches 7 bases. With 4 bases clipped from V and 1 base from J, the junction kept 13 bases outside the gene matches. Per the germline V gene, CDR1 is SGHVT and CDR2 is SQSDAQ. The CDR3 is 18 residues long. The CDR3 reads CASSSDRDYIPSYNEQFF. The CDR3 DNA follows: TGTGCCAGCAGCTCCGACAGGGATTATATTCCTTCCTACAATGAGCAGTTCTTC.

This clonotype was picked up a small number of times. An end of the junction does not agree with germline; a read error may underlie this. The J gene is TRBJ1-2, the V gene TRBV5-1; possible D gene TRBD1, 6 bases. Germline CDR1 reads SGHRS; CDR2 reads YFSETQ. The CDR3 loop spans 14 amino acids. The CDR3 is CVSSPGTTGIGYTF. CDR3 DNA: TGCGTCAGCAGCCCGGGAACCACAGGGATCGGCTACACCTTC.